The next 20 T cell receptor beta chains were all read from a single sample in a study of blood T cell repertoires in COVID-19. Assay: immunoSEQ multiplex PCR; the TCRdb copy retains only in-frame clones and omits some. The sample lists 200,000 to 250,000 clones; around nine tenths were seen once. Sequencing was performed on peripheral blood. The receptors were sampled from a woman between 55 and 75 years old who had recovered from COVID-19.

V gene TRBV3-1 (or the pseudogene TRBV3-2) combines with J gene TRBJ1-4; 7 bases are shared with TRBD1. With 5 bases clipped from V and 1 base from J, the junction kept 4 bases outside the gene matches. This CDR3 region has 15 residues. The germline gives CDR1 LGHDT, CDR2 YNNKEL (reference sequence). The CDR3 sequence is CASSFQGGTNEKLFF. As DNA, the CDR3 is TGTGCCAGCAGCTTCCAGGGGGGAACTAATGAAAAACTGTTTTTT.

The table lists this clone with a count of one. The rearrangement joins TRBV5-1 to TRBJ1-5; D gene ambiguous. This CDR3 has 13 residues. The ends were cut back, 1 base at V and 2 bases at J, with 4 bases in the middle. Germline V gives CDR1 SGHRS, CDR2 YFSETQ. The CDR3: CASSLTGNQPQHF. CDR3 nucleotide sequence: TGCGCCAGCAGCTTGACAGGCAATCAGCCCCAGCATTTT.

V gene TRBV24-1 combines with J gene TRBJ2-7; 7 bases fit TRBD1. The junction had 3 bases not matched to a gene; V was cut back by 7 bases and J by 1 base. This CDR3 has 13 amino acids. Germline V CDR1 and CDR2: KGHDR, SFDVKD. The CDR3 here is CATSRDRSYEQYF. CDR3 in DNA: TGTGCCACCAGCCGGGACAGATCCTACGAGCAGTACTTC.

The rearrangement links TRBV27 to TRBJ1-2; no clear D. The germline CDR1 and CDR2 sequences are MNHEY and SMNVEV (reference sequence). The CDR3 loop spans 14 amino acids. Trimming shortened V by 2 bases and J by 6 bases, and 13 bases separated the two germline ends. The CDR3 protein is CASSLRSQANGYTF. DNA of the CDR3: TGTGCCAGCAGTTTACGGTCCCAGGCGAATGGCTACACCTTC.

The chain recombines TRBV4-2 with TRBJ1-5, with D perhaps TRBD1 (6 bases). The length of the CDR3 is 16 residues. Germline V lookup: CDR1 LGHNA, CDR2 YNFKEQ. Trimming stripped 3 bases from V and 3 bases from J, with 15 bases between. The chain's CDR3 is CASSQVLRGDNQPQHF. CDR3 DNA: TGTGCCAGCAGCCAGGTGCTCAGGGGAGACAATCAGCCCCAGCATTTT.

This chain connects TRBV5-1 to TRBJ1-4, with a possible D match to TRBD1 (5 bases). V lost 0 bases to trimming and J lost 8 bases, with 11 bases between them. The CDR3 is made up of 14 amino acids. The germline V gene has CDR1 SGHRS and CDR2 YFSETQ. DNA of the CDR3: TGCGCCAGCAGCTTGGACAGGAATCACGAAAAACTGTTTTTT. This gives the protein CASSLDRNHEKLFF. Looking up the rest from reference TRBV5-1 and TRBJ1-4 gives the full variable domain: KAGVTQTPRYLIKTRGQQVTLSCSPISGHRSVSWYQQTPGQGLQFLFEYFSETQRNKGNFPGRFSGRQFSNSRSEMNVSTLELGDSALYLCASSLDRNHEKLFFGSGTQLSVL.

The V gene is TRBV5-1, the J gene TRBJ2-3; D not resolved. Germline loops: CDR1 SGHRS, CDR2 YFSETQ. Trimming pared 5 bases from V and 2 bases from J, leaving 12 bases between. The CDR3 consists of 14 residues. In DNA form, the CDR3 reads TGCGCCAGCAGTTTAGCACTGCCCACAGATACGCAGTATTTT. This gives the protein CASSLALPTDTQYF.

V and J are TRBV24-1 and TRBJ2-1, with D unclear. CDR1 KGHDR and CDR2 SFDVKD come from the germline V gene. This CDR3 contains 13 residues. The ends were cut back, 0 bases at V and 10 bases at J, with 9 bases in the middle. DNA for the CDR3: TGTGCCACCAGTGATTTGCTCACACAAGAGCAGTTCTTC. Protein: CATSDLLTQEQFF.

This CDR3 is CASSTHGGSTEAFF. CDR3 bases: TGTGCCAGCAGCACCCACGGTGGTTCGACTGAAGCTTTCTTT. The gene calls are TRBV9 and TRBJ1-1, with D hard to call. Trimming cost V 4 bases and J 5 bases, with 15 bases left between them. The CDR3 runs 14 residues. Per germline, CDR1 SGDLS and CDR2 YYNGEE.

The CDR3 nucleotides are TGTGCCAGCAGTTACTCGGGCCTGGGCAATCAGCCCCAGCATTTT. It specifies CASSYSGLGNQPQHF. The rearrangement links TRBV6-5 to TRBJ1-5; D not resolved. CDR1 MNHEY and CDR2 SVGAGI come from the germline V gene. This CDR3 is 15 amino acids long. Trimming removed 0 bases at V and 2 bases at J, with 8 bases between.

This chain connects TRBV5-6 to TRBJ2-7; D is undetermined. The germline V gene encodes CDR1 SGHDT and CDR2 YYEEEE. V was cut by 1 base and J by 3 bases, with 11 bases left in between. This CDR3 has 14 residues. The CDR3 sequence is CASSLLVYDYEQYF. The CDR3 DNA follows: TGTGCCAGCAGCTTGTTGGTCTACGACTACGAGCAGTACTTC.

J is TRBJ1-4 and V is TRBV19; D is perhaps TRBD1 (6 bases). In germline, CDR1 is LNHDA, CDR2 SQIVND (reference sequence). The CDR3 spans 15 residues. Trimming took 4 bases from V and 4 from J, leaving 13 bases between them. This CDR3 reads CASSTRAGVNEKLFF. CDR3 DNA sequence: TGTGCCAGTAGTACCCGGGCAGGGGTTAATGAAAAACTGTTTTTT.

This CDR3 reads CASSWTGGQDEQYF. Written as DNA, the CDR3 is TGTGCCAGCAGCTGGACAGGGGGTCAAGACGAGCAGTACTTC. The chain has TRBV7-2 and TRBJ2-7; TRBD1 aligns across 10 bases. Germline V lookup: CDR1 SGHTA, CDR2 FQGNSA. V lost 4 bases and J lost 5; bases outside the gene matches: 5. This CDR3 has 14 amino acids.

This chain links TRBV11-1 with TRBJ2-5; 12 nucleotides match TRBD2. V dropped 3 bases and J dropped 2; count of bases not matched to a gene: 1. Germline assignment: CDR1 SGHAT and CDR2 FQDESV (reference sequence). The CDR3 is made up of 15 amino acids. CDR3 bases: TGTGCCAGCAGCTTCGGGACTAGCGGGCAAGAGACCCAGTACTTC. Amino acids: CASSFGTSGQETQYF.

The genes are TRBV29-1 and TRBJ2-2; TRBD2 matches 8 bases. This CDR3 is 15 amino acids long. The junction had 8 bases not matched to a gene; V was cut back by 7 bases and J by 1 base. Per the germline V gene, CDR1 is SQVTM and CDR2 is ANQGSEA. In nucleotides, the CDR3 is TGCAGCGCCCGTTTACTAGCGGAGAACACCGGGGAGCTGTTTTTT. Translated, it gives CSARLLAENTGELFF.

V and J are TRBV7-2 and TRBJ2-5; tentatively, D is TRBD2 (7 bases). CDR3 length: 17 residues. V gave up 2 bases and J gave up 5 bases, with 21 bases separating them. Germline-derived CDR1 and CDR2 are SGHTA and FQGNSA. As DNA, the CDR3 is TGTGCCAGCAGCTTAAGTCGTCCGGGGGGCGCCCGGGAGACCCAGTACTTC. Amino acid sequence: CASSLSRPGGARETQYF.

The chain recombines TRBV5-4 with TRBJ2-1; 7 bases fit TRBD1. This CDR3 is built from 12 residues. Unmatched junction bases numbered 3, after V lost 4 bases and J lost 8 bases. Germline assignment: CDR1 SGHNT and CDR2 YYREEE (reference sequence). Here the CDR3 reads CASSHGTDEQFF. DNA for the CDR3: TGTGCCAGCAGCCACGGGACAGATGAGCAGTTCTTC.

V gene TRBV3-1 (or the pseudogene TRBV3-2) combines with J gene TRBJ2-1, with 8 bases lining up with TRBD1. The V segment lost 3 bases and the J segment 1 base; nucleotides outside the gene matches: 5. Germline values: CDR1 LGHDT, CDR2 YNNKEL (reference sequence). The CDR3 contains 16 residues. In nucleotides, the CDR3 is TGTGCCAGCAGCCACCAAAACAGGGGGTCCTACAATGAGCAGTTCTTC. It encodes CASSHQNRGSYNEQFF.

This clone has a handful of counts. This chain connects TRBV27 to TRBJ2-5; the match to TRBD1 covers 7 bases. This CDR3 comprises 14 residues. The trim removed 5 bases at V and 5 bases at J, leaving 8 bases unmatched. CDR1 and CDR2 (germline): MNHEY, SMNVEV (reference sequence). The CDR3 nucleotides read TGTGCCAGCAGTATCGGCACAGGGGCGGAGACCCAGTACTTC. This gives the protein CASSIGTGAETQYF.

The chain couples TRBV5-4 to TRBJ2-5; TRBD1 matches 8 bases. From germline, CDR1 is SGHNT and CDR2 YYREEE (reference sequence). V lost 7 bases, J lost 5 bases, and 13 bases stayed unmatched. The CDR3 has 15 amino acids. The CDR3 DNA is TGTGCCAGCGGTGACACAGGGGGGAGCTTCGAGACCCAGTACTTC. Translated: CASGDTGGSFETQYF.